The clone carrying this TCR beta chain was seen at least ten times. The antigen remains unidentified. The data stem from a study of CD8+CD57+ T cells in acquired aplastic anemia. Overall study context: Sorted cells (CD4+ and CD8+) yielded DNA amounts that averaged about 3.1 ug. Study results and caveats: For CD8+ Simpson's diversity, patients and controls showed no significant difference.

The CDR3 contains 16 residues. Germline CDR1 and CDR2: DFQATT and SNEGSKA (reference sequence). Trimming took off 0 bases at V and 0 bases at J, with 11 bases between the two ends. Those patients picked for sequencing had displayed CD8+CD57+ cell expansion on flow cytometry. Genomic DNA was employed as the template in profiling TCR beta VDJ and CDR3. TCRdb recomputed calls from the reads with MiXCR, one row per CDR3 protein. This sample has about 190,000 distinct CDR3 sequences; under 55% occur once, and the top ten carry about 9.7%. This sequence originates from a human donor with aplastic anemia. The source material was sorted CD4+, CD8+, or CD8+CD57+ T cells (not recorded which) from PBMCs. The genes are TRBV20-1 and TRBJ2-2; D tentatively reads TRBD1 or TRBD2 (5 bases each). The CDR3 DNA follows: TGCAGTGCTAGAGAACCGGGACGGACGAACACCGGGGAGCTGTTTTTT. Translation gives CSAREPGRTNTGELFF.